This T cell receptor (beta chain) was profiled in a study of blood T cell repertoires in COVID-19. V lost 8 bases, J lost 0 bases, and 11 bases lay in between. This CDR3 contains 14 residues. In germline, CDR1 is SNHLY, CDR2 FYNNEI. Assay: immunoSEQ multiplex PCR; the TCRdb copy retains only in-frame clones and omits some. The sample contains just over 650,000 clones, around 90% of which appear only once. Sequencing input: peripheral blood. The sequence came from a woman aged 18-29 years with acute or convalescent COVID-19. This rearrangement joins TRBV2 to TRBJ1-3, with D perhaps matching TRBD1 (6 bases). CDR3 residues: CASLDRTSGNTIYF. CDR3 DNA: TGTGCCAGCCTTGACAGGACCTCTGGAAACACCATATATTTT.